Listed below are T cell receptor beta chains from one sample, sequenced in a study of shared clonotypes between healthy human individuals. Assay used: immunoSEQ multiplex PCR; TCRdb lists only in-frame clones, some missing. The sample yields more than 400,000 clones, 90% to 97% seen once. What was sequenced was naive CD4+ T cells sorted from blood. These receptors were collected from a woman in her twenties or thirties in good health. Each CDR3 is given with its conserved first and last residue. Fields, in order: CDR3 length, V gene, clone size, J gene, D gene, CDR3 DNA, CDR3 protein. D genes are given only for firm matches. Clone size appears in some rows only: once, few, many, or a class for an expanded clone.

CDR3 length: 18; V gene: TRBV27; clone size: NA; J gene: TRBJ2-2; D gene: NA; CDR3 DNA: TGTGCCAGCAGGCCAATAAGGGGGACATATTCCTTCCCCGGGGAGCTGTTTTTT; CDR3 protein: CASRPIRGTYSFPGELFF
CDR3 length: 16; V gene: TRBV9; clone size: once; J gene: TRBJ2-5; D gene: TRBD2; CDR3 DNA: TGTGCCAGCAGCCCACGACTAGCGGCGTACCAAGAGACCCAGTACTTC; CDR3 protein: CASSPRLAAYQETQYF
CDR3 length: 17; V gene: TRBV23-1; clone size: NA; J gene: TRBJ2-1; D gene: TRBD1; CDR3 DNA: TGCGCCAGCAGGAAATCCGGGACAGAACATCATATGTGTGAGCAGTTCTTC; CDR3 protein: CASRKSGTEHHMCEQFF
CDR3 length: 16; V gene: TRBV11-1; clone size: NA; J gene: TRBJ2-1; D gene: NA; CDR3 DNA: TGTGCCAGCAGCTTAAACCCTCTAGAGGGTTCTAGTGAGCAGTTCTTC; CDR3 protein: CASSLNPLEGSSEQFF
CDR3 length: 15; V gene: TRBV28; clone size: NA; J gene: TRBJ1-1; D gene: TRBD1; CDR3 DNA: TGTGCCAGCAGCGAAACAGGGGGCGATCCGACTGAAGCTTTCTTT; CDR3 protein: CASSETGGDPTEAFF
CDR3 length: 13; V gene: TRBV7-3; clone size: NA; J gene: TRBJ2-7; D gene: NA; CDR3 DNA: TGTGCCAGCAGCCCCCGGGGTAACTACGAGCAGTACTTC; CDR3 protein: CASSPRGNYEQYF
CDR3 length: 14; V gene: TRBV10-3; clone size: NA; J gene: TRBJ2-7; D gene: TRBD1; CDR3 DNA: TGTGCCATCAGTGCGGGACAGCCCCAGATCGAGCAGTACTTC; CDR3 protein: CAISAGQPQIEQYF
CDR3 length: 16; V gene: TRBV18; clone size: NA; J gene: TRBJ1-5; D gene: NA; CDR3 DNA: TGTGCCAGCTCACCTGGCAGTCCCGATAGCAATCAGCCCCAGCATTTT; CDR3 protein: CASSPGSPDSNQPQHF
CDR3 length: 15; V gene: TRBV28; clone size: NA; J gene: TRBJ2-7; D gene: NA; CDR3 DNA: TGTGCCAGCAGTTTAAAACGACTCATCACCTACGAGCAGTACTTC; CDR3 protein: CASSLKRLITYEQYF
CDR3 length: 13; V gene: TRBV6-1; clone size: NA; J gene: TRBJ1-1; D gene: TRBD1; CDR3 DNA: TGTGCCAGCAGTAGAGACAGGGCTTATGAAGCTTTCTTT; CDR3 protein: CASSRDRAYEAFF
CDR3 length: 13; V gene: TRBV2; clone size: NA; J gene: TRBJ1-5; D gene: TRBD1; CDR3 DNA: TGTGCCAGCAGTGCGACAGGGGATCAGCCCCAGCATTTT; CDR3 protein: CASSATGDQPQHF
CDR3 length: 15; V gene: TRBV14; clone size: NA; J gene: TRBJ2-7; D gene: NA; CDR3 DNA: TGTGCCAGCAGCCAAGGGGGAAAGAGCCACTACGAGCAGTACTTC; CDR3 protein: CASSQGGKSHYEQYF
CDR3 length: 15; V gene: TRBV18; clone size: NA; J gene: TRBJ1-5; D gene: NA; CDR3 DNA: TGTGCCAGCTCCCCCGGGGTTGCCGAGGATCAGCCCCAGCATTTT; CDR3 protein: CASSPGVAEDQPQHF
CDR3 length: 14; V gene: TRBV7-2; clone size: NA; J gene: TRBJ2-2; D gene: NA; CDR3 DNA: TGTGCCAGCAGCACTTACGTACAGGCCGGGGAGCTGTTTTTT; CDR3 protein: CASSTYVQAGELFF
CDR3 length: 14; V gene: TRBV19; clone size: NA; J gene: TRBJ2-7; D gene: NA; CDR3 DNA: TGTGCCAGTAATTCACGGCGGGATCCCTACGAGCAGTACTTC; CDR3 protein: CASNSRRDPYEQYF
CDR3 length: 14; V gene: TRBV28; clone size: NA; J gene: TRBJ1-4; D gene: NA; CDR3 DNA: TGTGCCAGCAGTACCGGGACATCTAATGAAAAACTGTTTTTT; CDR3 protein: CASSTGTSNEKLFF
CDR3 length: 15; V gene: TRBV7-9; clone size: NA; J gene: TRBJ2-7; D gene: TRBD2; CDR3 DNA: TGTGCCAGCACCGCTAGCGGGAGGGGGGGTTACGAGCAGTACTTC; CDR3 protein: CASTASGRGGYEQYF
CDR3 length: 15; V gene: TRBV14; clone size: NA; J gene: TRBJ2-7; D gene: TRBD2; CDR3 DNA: TGTGCCAGCAGCCAAGCAGTCTTCTCGGGGGGCGAGCAGTACTTC; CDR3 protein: CASSQAVFSGGEQYF
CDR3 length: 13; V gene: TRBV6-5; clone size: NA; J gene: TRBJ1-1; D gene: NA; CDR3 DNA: TGTGCCAGCAGTTACTATTGGGACACTGAAGCTTTCTTT; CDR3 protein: CASSYYWDTEAFF
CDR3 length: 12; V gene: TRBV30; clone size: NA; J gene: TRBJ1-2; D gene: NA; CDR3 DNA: TGTGCCTGGAGTTTCACTTACTATGGCTACACCTTC; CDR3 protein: CAWSFTYYGYTF
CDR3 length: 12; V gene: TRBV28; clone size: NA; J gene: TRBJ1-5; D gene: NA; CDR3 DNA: TGTGCCGGGGCCGAGAGCAATCAGCCCCAGCATTTT; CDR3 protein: CAGAESNQPQHF
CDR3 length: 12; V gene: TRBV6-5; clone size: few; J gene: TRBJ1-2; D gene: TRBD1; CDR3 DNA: TGTGCCAGCCGACAGGGGGCCTATGGCTACACCTTC; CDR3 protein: CASRQGAYGYTF
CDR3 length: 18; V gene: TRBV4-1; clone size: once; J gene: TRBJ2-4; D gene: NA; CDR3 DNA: TGCGCCAGCAGCCAAGGGGGGAGGGTAGGACAGACCAAAAACATTCAGTACTTC; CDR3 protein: CASSQGGRVGQTKNIQYF
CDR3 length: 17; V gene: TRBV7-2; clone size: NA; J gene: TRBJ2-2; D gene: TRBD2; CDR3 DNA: TGTGCCAGCAGCTTACTTAGCGGGACGGGGAACACCGGGGAGCTGTTTTTT; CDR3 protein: CASSLLSGTGNTGELFF
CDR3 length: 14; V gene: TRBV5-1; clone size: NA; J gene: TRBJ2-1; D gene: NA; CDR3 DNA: TGCGCCAGCAGCTTGGAGTTGGTCAGTAATGAGCAGTTCTTC; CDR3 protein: CASSLELVSNEQFF
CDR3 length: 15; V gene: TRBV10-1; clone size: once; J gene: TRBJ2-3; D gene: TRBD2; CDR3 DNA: TGCGCCAGCAGTCGAATGACTAGCGGGGAAGATACGCAGTATTTT; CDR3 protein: CASSRMTSGEDTQYF
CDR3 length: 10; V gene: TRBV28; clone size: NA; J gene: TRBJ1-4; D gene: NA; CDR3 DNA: TGTGCCAGCAGCCGAGAAAAACTGTTTTTT; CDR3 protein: CASSREKLFF